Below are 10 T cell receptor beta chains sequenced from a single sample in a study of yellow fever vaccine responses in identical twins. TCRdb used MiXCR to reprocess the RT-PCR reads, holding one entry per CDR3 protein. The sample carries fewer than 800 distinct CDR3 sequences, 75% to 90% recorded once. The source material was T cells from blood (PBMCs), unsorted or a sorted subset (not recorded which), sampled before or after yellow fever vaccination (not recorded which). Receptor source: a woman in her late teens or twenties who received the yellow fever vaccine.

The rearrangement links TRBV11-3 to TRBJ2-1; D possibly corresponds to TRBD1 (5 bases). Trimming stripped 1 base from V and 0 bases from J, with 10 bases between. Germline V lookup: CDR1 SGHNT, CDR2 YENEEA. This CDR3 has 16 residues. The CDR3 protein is CASSLGGWSSYNEQFF. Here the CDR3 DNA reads TGTGCCAGCAGCTTAGGGGGCTGGAGCTCCTACAATGAGCAGTTCTTC.

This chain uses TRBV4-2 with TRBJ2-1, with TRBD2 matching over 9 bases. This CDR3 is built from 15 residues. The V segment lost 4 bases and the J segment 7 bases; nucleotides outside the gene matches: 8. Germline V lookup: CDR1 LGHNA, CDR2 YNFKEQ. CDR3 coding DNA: TGTGCCAGCAGCCCCGGGGGGCTAGCGGGGAATGAGCAGTTCTTC. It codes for CASSPGGLAGNEQFF.

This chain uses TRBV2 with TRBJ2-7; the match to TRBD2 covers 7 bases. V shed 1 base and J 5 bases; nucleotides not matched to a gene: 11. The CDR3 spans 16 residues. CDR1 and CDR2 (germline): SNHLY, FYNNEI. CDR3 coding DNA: TGTGCCAGCAGTGAAGAGGTCGGCGGGAGTTTCCACGAGCAGTACTTC. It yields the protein CASSEEVGGSFHEQYF. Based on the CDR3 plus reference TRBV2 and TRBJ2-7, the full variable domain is EPEVTQTPSHQVTQMGQEVILRCVPISNHLYFYWYRQILGQKVEFLVSFYNNEISEKSEIFDDQFSVERPDGSNFTLKIRSTKLEDSAMYFCASSEEVGGSFHEQYFGPGTRLTVT.

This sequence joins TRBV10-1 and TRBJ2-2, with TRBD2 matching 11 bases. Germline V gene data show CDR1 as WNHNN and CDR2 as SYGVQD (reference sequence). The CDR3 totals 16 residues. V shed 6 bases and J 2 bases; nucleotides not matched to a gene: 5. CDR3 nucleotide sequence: TGCGCCAGCAGAAAGGGGACTAGCGGAAACACCGGGGAGCTGTTTTTT. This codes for CASRKGTSGNTGELFF.

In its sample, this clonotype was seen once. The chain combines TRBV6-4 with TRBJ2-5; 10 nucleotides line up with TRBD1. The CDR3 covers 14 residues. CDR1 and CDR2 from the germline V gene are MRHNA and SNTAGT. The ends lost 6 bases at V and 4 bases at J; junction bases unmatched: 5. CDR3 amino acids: CASRRQGAGETQYF. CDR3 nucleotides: TGTGCCAGCAGGAGACAGGGGGCCGGAGAGACCCAGTACTTC.

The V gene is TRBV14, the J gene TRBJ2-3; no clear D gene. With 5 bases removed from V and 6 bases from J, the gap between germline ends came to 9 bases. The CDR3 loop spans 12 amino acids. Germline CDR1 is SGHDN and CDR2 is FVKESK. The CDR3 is CASSGIGDTQYF. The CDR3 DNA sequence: TGTGCCAGCAGCGGAATCGGGGATACGCAGTATTTT.

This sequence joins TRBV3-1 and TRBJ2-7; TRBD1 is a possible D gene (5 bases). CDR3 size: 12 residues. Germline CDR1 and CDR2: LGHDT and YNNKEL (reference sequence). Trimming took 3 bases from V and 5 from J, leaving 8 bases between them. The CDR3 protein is CASSQSRDEQYF. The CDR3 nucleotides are TGTGCCAGCAGCCAGTCCAGGGACGAGCAGTACTTC.

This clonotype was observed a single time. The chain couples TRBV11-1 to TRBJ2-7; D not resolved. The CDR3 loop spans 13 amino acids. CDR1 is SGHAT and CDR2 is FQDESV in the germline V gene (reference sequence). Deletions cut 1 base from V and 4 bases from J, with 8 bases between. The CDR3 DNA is TGTGCCAGCAGCTTAGACCTACTTTACGAGCAGTACGTC. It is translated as CASSLDLLYEQYV.

The CDR3 DNA reads TGTGCCAGCAGTCTGGGGAGAGAAGCTTTCTTT. It encodes CASSLGREAFF. V gene TRBV6-1 combines with J gene TRBJ1-1; no definite D call. This CDR3 has 11 residues. Germline V CDR1 and CDR2: MNHNS, SASEGT. Trimming removed 5 bases from V and 8 bases from J, with 9 bases in between.

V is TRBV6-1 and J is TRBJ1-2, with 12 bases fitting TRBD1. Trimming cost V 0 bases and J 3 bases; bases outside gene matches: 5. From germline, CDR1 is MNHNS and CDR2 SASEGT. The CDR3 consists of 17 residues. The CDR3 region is CASSEASGTGGDYGYTF. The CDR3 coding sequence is TGTGCCAGCAGTGAAGCTTCCGGGACAGGGGGCGACTATGGCTACACCTTC.